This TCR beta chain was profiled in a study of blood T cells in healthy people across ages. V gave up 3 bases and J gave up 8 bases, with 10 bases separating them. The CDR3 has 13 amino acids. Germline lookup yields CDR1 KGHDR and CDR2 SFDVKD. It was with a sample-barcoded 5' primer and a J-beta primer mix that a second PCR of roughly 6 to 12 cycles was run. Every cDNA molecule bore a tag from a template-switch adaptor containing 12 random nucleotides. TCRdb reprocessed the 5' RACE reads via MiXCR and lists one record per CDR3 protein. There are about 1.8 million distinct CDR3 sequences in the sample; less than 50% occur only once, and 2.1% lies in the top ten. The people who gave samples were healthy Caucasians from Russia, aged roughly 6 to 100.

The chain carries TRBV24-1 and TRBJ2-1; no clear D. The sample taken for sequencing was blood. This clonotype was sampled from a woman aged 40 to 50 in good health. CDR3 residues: CATSDRNSDEQFF. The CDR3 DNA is TGTGCCACCAGTGATCGCAACAGCGATGAGCAGTTCTTC.